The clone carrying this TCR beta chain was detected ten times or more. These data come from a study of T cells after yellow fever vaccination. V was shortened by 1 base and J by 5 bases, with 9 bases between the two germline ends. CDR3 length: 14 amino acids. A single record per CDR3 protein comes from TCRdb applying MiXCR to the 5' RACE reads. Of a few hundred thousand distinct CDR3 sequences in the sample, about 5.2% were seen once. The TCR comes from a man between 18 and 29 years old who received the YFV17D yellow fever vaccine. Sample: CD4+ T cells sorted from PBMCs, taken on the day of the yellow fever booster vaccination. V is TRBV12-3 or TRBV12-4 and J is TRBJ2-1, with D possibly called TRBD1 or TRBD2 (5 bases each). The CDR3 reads CASSLGQGDNEQFF. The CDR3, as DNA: TGTGCCAGCAGTTTAGGGCAGGGAGACAATGAGCAGTTCTTC.